Detailed here is one TCR beta chain. Its binding antigen is unknown. Base-call qualities are not available, and no considerably larger clone is one nucleotide away. The sample originates from a study of blood T cells in healthy people across ages (dated by TCRdb to the mid-2010s). The study in broad terms: In model experiments, roughly one uniquely barcoded TCR beta cDNA molecule per two T cells was captured by template switching. Two additional independent replicas of 1 million unique cDNA reads from the same blood draw were analyzed for two donors (one aged 18 to 29 and one aged 80 or older). Using deep sequencing normalized with unique cDNA molecular identifiers, the study measured how TCR beta repertoire diversity changes with age. To avoid experimental bias, donors of different ages were spread randomly across the sequencing lanes. The donors were split into four age groups: young (average 16 years), middle-aged (roughly 42), aged (around 67) and long-lived (under 90).

Receptor libraries were prepared by 5' RACE. Sequencing was performed on an Illumina HiSeq 2500. A second PCR of about 6 to 11 cycles was performed with a sample-barcoded 5' primer and a J-beta primer mix. A unique molecular identifier was introduced onto each TCR beta cDNA molecule by a template-switch 5' adaptor carrying 12 random nucleotides. At least 2.5 million CDR3-containing paired-end reads were obtained from each sample. First-strand cDNA synthesis was performed from all RNA using the Mint cDNA synthesis kit, with priming by a TRBC-specific oligonucleotide. Following uracil-DNA glycosylase treatment, a first 18-cycle PCR with universal primers M1SS and BC2_uni_R was performed on all cDNA. The authors processed their data as follows. Normalization of each sample was performed by random selection of 1 million high-quality reads, each carrying a distinct molecular identifier. Reads sharing molecular identifiers were discarded rather than binned into consensus sequences. MiTCR, run with a Q25 quality threshold and the strictest error-elimination algorithm, handled CDR3 identification, clonotype clustering and error correction. A nonparametric unseen species model with Euler transformation was used to estimate a lower bound on total TCR beta diversity. TCRdb's own reprocessing of the public reads used fastp at Q25 and MiXCR and kept productive beta chains. Each entry is one CDR3 protein sequence, shown with its most common DNA and genes. None of the V and J calls come from the authors' own analysis; TCRdb made them. The sample table contains over 600,000 distinct CDR3 sequences; only one count was recorded for 45% to 70% of them. Jointly, the top ten make up around 24% of the sample.

Paper-wide results and their limitations: Compared with the aged group, the long-lived group had more naive CD4+ T cells, fewer expanded clones and increased TCR diversity, suggesting age selection. Because donor CMV infection status was unknown, age-related changes in expanded clonotypes were potentially confounded. Estimates of total diversity based on one million sequenced T cells were considered lower bounds and underestimates. Observed TCR beta diversity per million T cells fell roughly linearly with age, and a significant reduction was already apparent by age roughly 40. Since profiling was done on bulk unsorted PBMCs, naive and antigen-experienced compartments could not be conclusively compared. A strong correlation was found between observed TCR beta diversity and the percentage of naive T cells measured by flow cytometry.

The CDR3 spans 15 residues, from the cysteine through the phenylalanine. Of the read, only the CDR3 DNA is kept; its 45 bases are in frame from base 1. V sheds 0 bases and J sheds 3 bases, leaving 8 bases between their ends. Reading the germline V gene gives CDR1 LGHNA and CDR2 YNFKEQ. Donors were 35 to 40 systemically healthy Caucasian individuals from Russia aged roughly 6 to 95 years. Roughly 10 milliliters of peripheral blood were collected from each donor into EDTA-treated Vacutainer tubes. Ficoll-Paque density-gradient centrifugation was used to isolate PBMCs, with at least 6 million per sample. Trizol reagent was used to extract total RNA from PBMCs, with at least 5 micrograms per sample. For every donor, flow cytometry on a PBMC aliquot measured the percentage of naive CD45RAhigh/CD27high T cells.

The clonotype originates from a man aged 35 to 55 in good health. The sequencing input was blood. Here the chain combines TRBV4-2 and TRBJ2-2; the D call is possibly TRBD1 or TRBD2, each sharing 5 bases. The nucleotides read TGTGCCAGCAGCCAAGAACTAGGGGACACCGGGGAGCTGTTTTTT. Its amino acids are CASSQELGDTGELFF.